This TCR beta chain was identified in a study of metastatic and nonmetastatic thyroid tumors. Study-wide background: Across blood and tumor or nodule tissue, repertoires from malignant and benign thyroid patients were compared with one another.

Remarks on this clone: Its target is not known.

Original handling: Differences in CDR3 between clinicopathological groups were drawn on to build a classifier intended to discriminate distant-metastatic papillary thyroid cancer patients. TCRdb re-clonotyped the PCR reads through MiXCR. The V and J calls shown here were made by TCRdb, not taken from the authors' results. The sample has around 14,000 clones; approximately 25% are singletons. The entire patient cohort was treatment-naive prior to thyroid surgery. Study findings and constraints: The reported finding was significantly higher TCR beta diversity in malignant thyroid tumors relative to benign nodules, in blood and tumor.

V lost 7 bases and J 0 bases, leaving 14 bases between the germline ends. The germline CDR1 and CDR2 sequences are SGHTS and YDEGEE. The CDR3 sequence is 15 residues long. Sequencing input: tumor tissue. V usage is TRBV5-8 and J usage is TRBJ1-3; no firm D call. The receptor was derived from a female donor with papillary thyroid cancer or a benign thyroid nodule (not recorded which). Some clones in this sample may be carry-over from other donors' samples. The CDR3 DNA is TGTGCCAGCGTCCCGGTCGCAATCTCTGGAAACACCATATATTTT. Protein product: CASVPVAISGNTIYF.